The 13 T cell receptor beta chains given below trace back to one sample, sequenced in a study of cytomegalovirus exposure and HLA in healthy donors. With 60 Vbeta and 13 Jbeta primers, the PCR was carried out. The repertoire was sequenced with immunoSEQ multiplex PCR; TCRdb's copy has only in-frame clones and lacks some. The sample lists about 160,000 clones; around 84% were seen once. Sequenced material: PBMCs. The receptors originated from a woman between 40 and 50 years old in good health and CMV-seronegative.

The V call is TRBV5-1, the J call TRBJ2-1; D perhaps matches TRBD2 (5 bases). Germline assignment: CDR1 SGHRS and CDR2 YFSETQ. This CDR3 has 15 amino acids. V dropped 1 base and J dropped 0 bases, with 8 bases sitting between them. The CDR3 loop reads CASSLIAGSYNEQFF. In DNA, the CDR3 is TGCGCCAGCAGCTTGATTGCGGGCTCCTACAATGAGCAGTTCTTC.

The sample holds a few counts of this clone. The chain uses TRBV5-6 and TRBJ1-1; TRBD1 might be the D (5 bases). CDR1 is SGHDT and CDR2 is YYEEEE in the germline V gene. The CDR3 runs 14 residues. The V end lost 2 bases, the J end lost 1 base, and 9 bases lay between the germline ends. CDR3 loop: CASSFYDRNTEAFF. The CDR3 DNA is TGTGCCAGCAGCTTCTATGACAGGAACACTGAAGCTTTCTTT.

This clone occurred once. The chain has TRBV11-2 and TRBJ2-7, with D possibly TRBD2 on 6 matching bases. V was trimmed by 5 bases and J by 7 bases, leaving 21 bases between them. The CDR3 runs 15 residues. Germline V gene data show CDR1 as SGHAT and CDR2 as FQNNGV. The CDR3 sequence: CASSPAGLGGWEQYF. CDR3 DNA sequence: TGTGCCAGCAGCCCCGCTGGCCTGGGGGGTTGGGAGCAGTACTTC.

The V gene is TRBV5-1, the J gene TRBJ1-2, with a weak D call TRBD1 (5 bases). This CDR3 has 13 residues. Trimming left V 4 bases short and J 4 bases short, with 11 bases between. Germline assignment: CDR1 SGHRS and CDR2 YFSETQ. The CDR3: CASSPDSLYGYTF. As DNA, the CDR3 is TGCGCCAGCAGCCCCGACAGTCTCTATGGCTACACCTTC.

This sequence joins TRBV27 and TRBJ1-1, with a possible D match to TRBD1 (6 bases). This CDR3 comprises 13 residues. V shed 8 bases and J shed 1 base, with 11 bases lying between them. Germline lookup yields CDR1 MNHEY and CDR2 SMNVEV (reference sequence). This CDR3 is CASPAGANTEAFF. In nucleotides, the CDR3 is TGTGCCAGCCCGGCAGGGGCGAACACTGAAGCTTTCTTT.

The chain carries TRBV2 and TRBJ2-5, with 8 nucleotides matching TRBD1. Losses at the gene ends were 3 bases for V and 4 bases for J; bases not matched to a gene: 7. Per germline, CDR1 SNHLY and CDR2 FYNNEI. CDR3 length: 15 amino acids. CDR3 protein: CASSDFVDRVETQYF. As DNA, the CDR3 is TGTGCCAGCAGTGATTTTGTGGACAGGGTAGAGACCCAGTACTTC.

The rearrangement joins TRBV5-4 to TRBJ1-2; 8 bases fit TRBD1. The V segment lost 1 base and the J segment 4 bases; nucleotides outside the gene matches: 6. The CDR3 totals 15 residues. CDR1 SGHNT and CDR2 YYREEE come from the germline V gene (reference sequence). In DNA, the CDR3 is TGTGCCAGCAGCTTGTATTTTACAGGGGGCTATGGCTACACCTTC. Translated, it gives CASSLYFTGGYGYTF.

CDR3 amino acids: CASSGRDRLMWSYTF. In DNA, the CDR3 is TGTGCCAGCAGCGGGCGGGACAGGTTAATGTGGAGCTACACCTTC. This chain joins TRBV6-1 and TRBJ1-2, with TRBD1 matching 8 bases. Looked up from germline, CDR1 is MNHNS and CDR2 is SASEGT. The CDR3 spans 15 residues. V shed 6 bases and J 9 bases; nucleotides not matched to a gene: 15.

The genes are TRBV9 and TRBJ1-6; tentative D call: TRBD1 (6 bases). This CDR3 contains 15 residues. Germline assignment: CDR1 SGDLS and CDR2 YYNGEE. The V gene lost 5 bases and the J gene lost 4 bases, with 13 bases spanning the gap. The CDR3 coding sequence is TGTGCCAGCAGTTGGGGGCAGGATTATAATTCACCCCTCCACTTT. Translation gives CASSWGQDYNSPLHF.

The chain recombines TRBV27 with TRBJ1-2; D is perhaps TRBD1 (6 bases). This CDR3 region has 14 residues. The V end lost 6 bases, the J end lost 5 bases, and 16 bases lay between the germline ends. Germline V gene data show CDR1 as MNHEY and CDR2 as SMNVEV (reference sequence). CDR3 residues: CASRGTGQTYGYTF. CDR3 nucleotide sequence: TGTGCCAGCAGGGGTACTGGACAGACTTATGGCTACACCTTC.

This clone has a single count. V is TRBV5-1 and J is TRBJ1-2; TRBD1 matches at 9 bases. Per the germline V gene, CDR1 is SGHRS and CDR2 is YFSETQ. Trimming cost V 0 bases and J 8 bases; bases outside gene matches: 8. The CDR3 runs to 15 residues. The CDR3 here is CASSLVDRGSPGYTF. The DNA for the CDR3 is TGCGCCAGCAGCTTGGTCGACAGGGGGTCTCCCGGCTACACCTTC.

On this clone itself: This sample also contains other DNA sequences that code for the same CDR3. This chain connects TRBV19 to TRBJ1-1; D call uncertain. The CDR3 covers 13 residues. Per germline, CDR1 LNHDA and CDR2 SQIVND (reference sequence). Trimming removed 4 bases from V and 0 bases from J, with 6 bases in between. The CDR3 sequence: CASSTTVNTEAFF. Written as DNA, the CDR3 is TGTGCCAGTAGTACCACAGTGAACACTGAAGCTTTCTTT.

As regards this clone: One end of the junction does not line up with germline, which may come from a read error. This chain uses TRBV7-9 with TRBJ1-1; no definite D call. In germline, CDR1 is SEHNR, CDR2 FQNEAQ (reference sequence). This CDR3 comprises 12 residues. CDR3 sequence: CSSSFVDTEAFF. The CDR3 DNA is TGTTCCAGCAGCTTCGTTGACACTGAAGCTTTCTTT. The variable domain in full, with the rest retrieved from reference TRBV7-9 and TRBJ1-1, is DTGVSQNPRHKITKRGQNVTFRCDPISEHNRLYWYRQTLGQGPEFLTYFQNEAQLEKSRLLSDRFSAERPKGSFSTLEIQRTEQGDSAMYLCSSSFVDTEAFFGQGTRLTVV.